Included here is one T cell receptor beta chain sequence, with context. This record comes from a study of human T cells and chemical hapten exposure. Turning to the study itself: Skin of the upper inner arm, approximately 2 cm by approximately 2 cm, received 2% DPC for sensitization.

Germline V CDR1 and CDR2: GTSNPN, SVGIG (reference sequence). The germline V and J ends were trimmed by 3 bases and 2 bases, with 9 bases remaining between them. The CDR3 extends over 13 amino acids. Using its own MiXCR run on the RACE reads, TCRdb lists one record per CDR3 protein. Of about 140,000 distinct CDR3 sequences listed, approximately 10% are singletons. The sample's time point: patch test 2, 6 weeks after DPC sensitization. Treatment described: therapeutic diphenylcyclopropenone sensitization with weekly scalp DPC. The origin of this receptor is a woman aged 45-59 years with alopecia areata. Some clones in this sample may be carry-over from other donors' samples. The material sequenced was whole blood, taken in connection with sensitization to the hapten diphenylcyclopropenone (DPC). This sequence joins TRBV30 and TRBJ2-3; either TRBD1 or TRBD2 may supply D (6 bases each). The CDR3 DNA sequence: TGTGCCTGGAGGTGGGGGGCCACAGATACGCAGTATTTT. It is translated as CAWRWGATDTQYF.